These T cell receptor beta chains were read from a single sample in a study of T cell responses to AZD1222 COVID-19 vaccine. Assay: immunoSEQ multiplex PCR; the TCRdb copy retains only in-frame clones and omits some. The sample comprises fewer than 200,000 clones, about nine tenths of which are singletons, and 5% to 7.5% rests with the top ten. This specimen consisted of peripheral blood, obtained on day 0 of AZD1222 vaccination. These receptors all stem from an adult in good health. Each CDR3 is given with its conserved first and last residue. D genes are given only for firm matches. Expanded clones are given a class, and other clones once, few, many or no size at all.

NA	TRBD1	TRBJ2-3	TRBV28	TGTGCCAGCAGTGGTTGGACAGGTTTCGACACCACAGATACGCAGTATTTT	CASSGWTGFDTTDTQYF
NA	NA	TRBJ1-1	TRBV29-1	TGCAGCGCAAAGACACTCATGAACACTGAAGCTTTCTTT	CSAKTLMNTEAFF
NA	NA	TRBJ1-1	TRBV9	TGTGCCAGCAGCGTGGGAGGGCATCAGGGTGAAGCTTTCTTT	CASSVGGHQGEAFF
few	NA	TRBJ1-1	TRBV10-2	TGCGCCAGCATTCAGAACACTGAAGCTTTCTTT	CASIQNTEAFF
once	TRBD1	TRBJ1-1	TRBV30	TGTGCCTGGAGTGTACCCGGGACAGCCAACACTGAAGCTTTCTTT	CAWSVPGTANTEAFF
NA	TRBD1	TRBJ1-6	TRBV7-2	TGTGCCAGCAGCCGGATTAAGGACAGGTCCTTAAATAATTCACCCCTCCACTTT	CASSRIKDRSLNNSPLHF
NA	TRBD2	TRBJ2-3	TRBV27	TGTGCCAGCAGTTTATCACTAGCGGGGGATACGCAGTATTTT	CASSLSLAGDTQYF
NA	NA	TRBJ1-3	TRBV28	TGTGCCAGCGCTGGAAACACCATATATTTT	CASAGNTIYF
NA	NA	TRBJ1-6	TRBV5-1	TGCGCCAGCAGCTTAGTCCCAGGCTCACCCCTCCACTTT	CASSLVPGSPLHF
once	NA	TRBJ1-4	TRBV5-4	TGTGCCAGCAGCCCCAAAGGAGGGGCTGAATCGGAAAAACTGTTTTTT	CASSPKGGAESEKLFF
NA	NA	TRBJ2-3	TRBV28	TGTGCCAGCAGGGGAGGAGATACGCAGTATTTT	CASRGGDTQYF
NA	NA	TRBJ1-3	TRBV5-1	TGCGCCAGCAGCTTGACTTCTGGGGGTTCTGGAAACACCATATATTTT	CASSLTSGGSGNTIYF
once	TRBD1	TRBJ1-1	TRBV11-2	TGTGCCAGCAGCGATCCAGGGGGCGGGAAGAACACTGAAGCTTTCTTT	CASSDPGGGKNTEAFF
NA	TRBD1	TRBJ1-5	TRBV19	TGTGCCAGTAGTATAGACTTAGGACAGGGGAATTCGACTGGTCAGCCCCAGCATTTT	CASSIDLGQGNSTGQPQHF
NA	NA	TRBJ1-3	TRBV21-1	TGTGCCAGCAGCGGGCCACAGGGGGCTGGAAACACCATATATTTT	CASSGPQGAGNTIYF
NA	NA	TRBJ2-7	TRBV9	TGTGCCAGCAGCGTAGGGCCGGGCTCCCAACCCCCCTACGAGCAGTACTTC	CASSVGPGSQPPYEQYF
NA	NA	TRBJ1-3	TRBV28	TGTGCCAGCAAGATCAGCTCTTTACCCTCTGGAAACACCATATATTTT	CASKISSLPSGNTIYF
NA	NA	TRBJ2-7	TRBV6-6	TGTGCCAGCAGTTACTCAGCTCTTACGACGCAGTACTTC	CASSYSALTTQYF
NA	TRBD1	TRBJ1-5	TRBV18	TGTGCCAGCTCAGTGGGACAGGGTGAGGGTCAGCCCCAGCATTTT	CASSVGQGEGQPQHF
NA	TRBD1	TRBJ1-5	TRBV15	TGTGCCACCAGCAGAGATCGGGACAGGAGAGGTCAGCCCCAGCATTTT	CATSRDRDRRGQPQHF
NA	NA	TRBJ1-1	TRBV7-9	TGTGCCAGCAGCTTATCGGGGAGGAACACTGAAGCTTTCTTT	CASSLSGRNTEAFF
NA	TRBD1	TRBJ1-2	TRBV9	TGTGCCAGCAGCGTAGGGGACAGGAACTATGGCTACACCTTC	CASSVGDRNYGYTF
NA	NA	TRBJ2-7	TRBV2	TGTGCCAGCACTTCAGGTAACGAGCAGTACTTC	CASTSGNEQYF